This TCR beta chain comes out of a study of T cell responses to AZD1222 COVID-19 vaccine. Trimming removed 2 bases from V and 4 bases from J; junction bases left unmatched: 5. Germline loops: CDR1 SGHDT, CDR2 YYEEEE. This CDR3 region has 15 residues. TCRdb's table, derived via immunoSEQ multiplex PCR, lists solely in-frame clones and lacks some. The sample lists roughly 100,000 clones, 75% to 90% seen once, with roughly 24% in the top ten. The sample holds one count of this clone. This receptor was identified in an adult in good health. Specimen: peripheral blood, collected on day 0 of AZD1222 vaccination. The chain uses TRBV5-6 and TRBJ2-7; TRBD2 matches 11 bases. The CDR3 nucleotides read TGTGCCAGCAGCTTTCGGGCTAGCGGGAGGTACGAGCAGTACTTC. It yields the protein CASSFRASGRYEQYF.